Presented here are 7 T cell receptor beta chains from one specimen sequenced in a study of spatial heterogeneity in lung cancer. Time point defined: blood at routine non-recurrence follow-up after resection. One entry per CDR3 protein results from TCRdb running MiXCR on the 5' RACE reads. The sample lists around 41,000 distinct CDR3 sequences, approximately 22% occurring once. The sequencing used PBMCs, collected at follow-up. The origin of the receptors is a female donor with early-stage non-small cell lung cancer.

This clonotype was detected many times. The genes are TRBV20-1 and TRBJ2-5; D is undetermined. Trimming shortened V by 3 bases and J by 4 bases, and 6 bases separated the two germline ends. Germline values: CDR1 DFQATT, CDR2 SNEGSKA (reference sequence). CDR3 size: 11 residues. The CDR3 sequence is CSASNRETQYF. The DNA of the CDR3 is TGCAGTGCTAGTAACAGAGAGACCCAGTACTTC.

This chain uses TRBV27 with TRBJ2-1; D not resolved. The CDR3 is 16 amino acids. The germline gives CDR1 MNHEY, CDR2 SMNVEV (reference sequence). Trimming pared 1 base from V and 0 bases from J, leaving 10 bases between. In nucleotides, the CDR3 is TGTGCCAGCAGTTTATTGCCCAGCTCCTCCTACAATGAGCAGTTCTTC. Translating gives CASSLLPSSSYNEQFF.

Only a few counts were recorded for this clonotype. The chain recombines TRBV10-3 with TRBJ2-7, with 8 bases identical to TRBD2. V was clipped by 3 bases and J by 2 bases; unmatched bases: 6. This CDR3 has 15 amino acids. Germline CDR1 is ENHRY and CDR2 is SYGVKD. CDR3 protein: CAISERSGSPYEQYF. The CDR3 DNA reads as TGTGCCATCAGTGAAAGGAGCGGGAGTCCCTACGAGCAGTACTTC.

The CDR3 loop is CASSESRPSKATDTQYF. CDR3 sequence (DNA): TGCGCCAGCAGTGAGTCGCGGCCCTCCAAAGCCACAGATACGCAGTATTTT. The rearrangement links TRBV10-2 to TRBJ2-3; D is unresolved. The germline gives CDR1 WSHSY, CDR2 SAAADI. The length of the CDR3 is 17 residues. V dropped 0 bases and J dropped 2 bases, with 15 bases sitting between them.

This clonotype occurred many times. J is TRBJ2-7 and V is TRBV5-1, with TRBD1 matching over 9 bases. The CDR3 covers 14 residues. Germline values: CDR1 SGHRS, CDR2 YFSETQ. J lost 7 bases, V lost 0 bases, and 5 bases had no gene match. CDR3 sequence reads: CASSLDGTGREQYV. CDR3 bases: TGCGCCAGCAGCTTGGATGGGACAGGGAGGGAGCAGTACGTC.

This rearrangement joins TRBV11-2 to TRBJ2-1, with D possibly matching TRBD1 (6 bases). Looked up from germline, CDR1 is SGHAT and CDR2 is FQNNGV. The V end was cut by 5 bases, the J end by 8 bases, with 16 bases between. The CDR3 extends over 14 amino acids. CDR3 residues: CASSTNPRGYEQFF. As DNA, the CDR3 is TGTGCCAGCAGCACGAATCCCAGGGGATATGAGCAGTTCTTC.

This clonotype has more than one count but fewer than ten. V is TRBV7-3 and J is TRBJ2-1; 11 positions match TRBD2. Germline V gene sequence: CDR1 SGHTA, CDR2 FQGTGA. The CDR3 covers 15 residues. The junction had 8 bases not matched to a gene; V was cut back by 4 bases and J by 9 bases. CDR3 bases: TGTGCCAGCAGCTCGACTAGCGGGAAGCCGAGTGAGCAGTTCTTC. It codes for CASSSTSGKPSEQFF.